The 2 T cell receptor beta chains presented below share a single source sample, sequenced in a study of breast tumors, draining lymph nodes, adjacent tissues. MiXCR, run by TCRdb on the multiplex PCR reads, gives a single entry per CDR3 protein. This table holds about 46,000 distinct CDR3 sequences, roughly 24% found once. Input material: breast tumor tissue. These receptors originate from a female donor with breast cancer. Some clones in this sample may be carry-over from other donors' samples.

This clonotype was detected many times. The chain employs TRBV6-4 and TRBJ2-1; D remains ambiguous. Germline V gene lookup returns CDR1 MRHNA and CDR2 SNTAGT. CDR3 length equals 13 residues. V was shortened by 3 bases and J by 4 bases, with 7 bases between the two germline ends. As DNA, the CDR3 is TGTGCCAGCAGTGATGGAGAGTACAATGAGCAGTTCTTC. It encodes CASSDGEYNEQFF.

Remarks on this clonotype: Given a much more abundant clone one base away, this may be a read error. V and J are TRBV27 and TRBJ2-1; possible D gene TRBD1, 5 bases. Germline-derived CDR1 and CDR2 are MNHEY and SMNVEV (reference sequence). This CDR3 has 14 amino acids. In DNA, the CDR3 is TGTGCCAGCAGGTCAAGGGGCGTATACAATGGGCAGTTCTTC. Its translation: CASRSRGVYNGQFF.